Sequencing of this T cell receptor (beta chain) was carried out in a study of T cell repertoires in cytomegalovirus infection. Background on the study: Peptides in the study included HLA-C-restricted and HLA-B-restricted CMV epitopes. The public TCR beta signatures pointed to both CMV infection and matching HLA type. Study results and caveats: CMV-specific TCR beta clonotypes restricted by HLA-C dominated the ex vivo response.

TCRdb passed the reads through MiXCR, listing each CDR3 protein once. Of 700,000 to 900,000 distinct CDR3 sequences in the sample, just under 30% are singletons; the top ten hold approximately 14%. Notes on this clonotype: What it binds is unknown.

Germline CDR1 reads MNHNS; CDR2 reads SASEGT. V shed 6 bases and J shed 2 bases, with 10 bases lying between them. The CDR3 is 13 residues long. This TCR came from a human donor in good health (CMV status not recorded). Some clones in this sample may be carry-over from other donors' samples. This sample comprised cultured CD8+ T cells from PBMCs, obtained from culture after CMV antigen stimulation. The rearrangement joins TRBV6-1 to TRBJ2-5; D is unclear. CDR3 loop: CASRIGSQETQYF. The CDR3, as DNA: TGTGCCAGCAGGATCGGCAGTCAAGAGACCCAGTACTTC.